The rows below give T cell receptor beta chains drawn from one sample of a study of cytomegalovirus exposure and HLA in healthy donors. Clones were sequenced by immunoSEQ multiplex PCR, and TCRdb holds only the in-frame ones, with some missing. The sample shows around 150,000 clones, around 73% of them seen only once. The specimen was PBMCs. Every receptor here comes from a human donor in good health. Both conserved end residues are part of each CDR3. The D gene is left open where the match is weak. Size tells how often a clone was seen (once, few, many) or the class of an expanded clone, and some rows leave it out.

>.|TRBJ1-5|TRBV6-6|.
TGTGCCAGCAGTGACAACGGCCTTAAACAGCCCCAGCATTTT
CASSDNGLKQPQHF
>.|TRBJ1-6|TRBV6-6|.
TGTGCCAGCAGTTACGGCGGGTGGGATTCACCCCTCCACTTT
CASSYGGWDSPLHF
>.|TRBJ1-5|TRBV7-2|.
TGTGCCAGCAGCTTAGTTTACGGTCAGCCCCAGCATTTT
CASSLVYGQPQHF
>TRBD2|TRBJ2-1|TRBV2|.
TGTGCCAGCAGGACCAGACTAGCGGCCAATGAGCAGTTCTTC
CASRTRLAANEQFF
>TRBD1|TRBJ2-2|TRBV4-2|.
TGTGCCAGCAGCCCCCGGACAGGGAACACCGGGGAGCTGTTTTTT
CASSPRTGNTGELFF
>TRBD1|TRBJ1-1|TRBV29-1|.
TGCAGCGTCACCGGGACAGGGGATAGTGTGAACACTGAAGCTTTCTTT
CSVTGTGDSVNTEAFF
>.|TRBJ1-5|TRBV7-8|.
TGTGCCAGCAGCTTAGACCCAGGGTATCAGCCCCAGCATTTT
CASSLDPGYQPQHF
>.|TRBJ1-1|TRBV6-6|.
TGTGCCAGCAGGATTCAGGACAACATGAACACTGAAGCTTTCTTT
CASRIQDNMNTEAFF
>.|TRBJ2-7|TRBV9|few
TGTGCCAGCAGCCCCGCAGGGTCTCACGAGCAGTACTTC
CASSPAGSHEQYF
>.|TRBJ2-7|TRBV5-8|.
TGTGCCAGCAGCTTGGTGAGTCCGGGACTTTACTCTAGCGAGCAGTACTTC
CASSLVSPGLYSSEQYF
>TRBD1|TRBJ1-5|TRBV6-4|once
TGTGCCAGCAGCCCGGACAGGGAAGGGTATCAGCCCCAGCATTTT
CASSPDREGYQPQHF
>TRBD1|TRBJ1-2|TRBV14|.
TGTGCCAGGGGACAGGGTCCCGCCCAAAGGTACTATGGCTACACCTTC
CARGQGPAQRYYGYTF
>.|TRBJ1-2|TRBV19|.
TGTGCCAGTAGTCTCGGACAGATGCTGAGGCATGGCTACACCTTC
CASSLGQMLRHGYTF
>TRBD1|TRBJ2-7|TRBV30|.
TGTGCCTGGAGGGGGACAGGACGCGAGCAGTACTTC
CAWRGTGREQYF
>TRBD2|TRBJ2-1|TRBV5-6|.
TGTGCCAGCAGCTTTCGGGGGGGGTCCTGGTGGGAGCAGTTCTTC
CASSFRGGSWWEQFF
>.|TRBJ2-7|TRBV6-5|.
TGTGCCAGCAGTTACAGGGGCTACGAGCAGTACTTC
CASSYRGYEQYF
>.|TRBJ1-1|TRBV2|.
TGTGCCAGCAGAAACAACGGGGGGGGCGGAAGTGAAGCTTTCTTT
CASRNNGGGGSEAFF
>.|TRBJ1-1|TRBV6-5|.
TGTGCCAGCAGTTACTCGTCATTAGGGAGTGAAGCTTTCTTT
CASSYSSLGSEAFF
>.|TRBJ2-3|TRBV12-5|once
TGTGCTAGTGGGGATGCCGGGACAACGAGAGATACGCAGTATTTT
CASGDAGTTRDTQYF
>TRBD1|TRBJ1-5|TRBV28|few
TGTGCCAGCAGTTTAGGACAGGGTGTCGGCAATCAGCCCCAGCATTTT
CASSLGQGVGNQPQHF
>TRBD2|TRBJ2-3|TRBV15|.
TGTGCCACCGCTACTAGCGGGGGGTACACAGATACGCAGTATTTT
CATATSGGYTDTQYF
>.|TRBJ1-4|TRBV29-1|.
TGCAGCGAGCCTAATGAAAAACTGTTTTTT
CSEPNEKLFF
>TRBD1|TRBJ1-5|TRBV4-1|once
TGCGCCAGCAGCCTCCAGGGGGATAGCAATCAGCCCCAGCATTTT
CASSLQGDSNQPQHF
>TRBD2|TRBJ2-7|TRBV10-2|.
TGCGCCAGCAGTAGGACTAGCGCTACCTACGAGCAGTACTTC
CASSRTSATYEQYF
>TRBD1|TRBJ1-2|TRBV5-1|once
TGCGCCAGCAGCTTGGGCCCTACAGGGGACGGCTACACCTTC
CASSLGPTGDGYTF
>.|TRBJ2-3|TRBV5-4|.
TGTGCCAGCAGCCCACAAAGCACAGATACGCAGTATTTT
CASSPQSTDTQYF
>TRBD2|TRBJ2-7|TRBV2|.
TGTGCCAGCAGTGGGGGGGGTTACGAGCAGTACTTC
CASSGGGYEQYF
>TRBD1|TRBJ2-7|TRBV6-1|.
TGTGCCAGCAGGACAAGGGACAGGGTCTACGAGCAGTACTTC
CASRTRDRVYEQYF
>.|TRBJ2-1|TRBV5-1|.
TGCGCCAGCAGCTTGGTTAGTAACGAAGAGCAGTTCTTC
CASSLVSNEEQFF
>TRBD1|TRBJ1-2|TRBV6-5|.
TGTGCCAGCAGTTACTCCCCGACAGGGAAGTATGGCTACCCCTTC
CASSYSPTGKYGYPF
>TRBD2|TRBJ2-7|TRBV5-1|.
TGCGCCAGCACCCGCAGCGGGAGTTTGTACGAGCAGTACTTC
CASTRSGSLYEQYF
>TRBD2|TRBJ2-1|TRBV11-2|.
TGTGCCAGCAGCCCGGGACTAGTATACAATGAGCAGTTCTTC
CASSPGLVYNEQFF
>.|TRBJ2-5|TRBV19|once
TGTGCCAGTACTCGTGCGGGGGAGACCCAGTACTTC
CASTRAGETQYF
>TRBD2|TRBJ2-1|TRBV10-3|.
TGTGCCATCAGTGAGTCGGGCGGGAGCAACGAGCAGTTCTTC
CAISESGGSNEQFF
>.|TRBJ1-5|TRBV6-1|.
TGTGCCAGCAGTGAAGACTCGGGGTTTGGACAGCCCCAGCATTTT
CASSEDSGFGQPQHF
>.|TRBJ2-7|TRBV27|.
TGTGCCAGCAGTTTATCGGCGACCCCGGGGGAGCAGTACTTC
CASSLSATPGEQYF
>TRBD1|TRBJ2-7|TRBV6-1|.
TGTGCCAGCAGCCTAACAGGGGGTTGGGGCGAGCAGTACTTC
CASSLTGGWGEQYF
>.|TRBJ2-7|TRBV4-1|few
TGCGCCAGCAGCCTGGAGGGTTACCCCTCCTACGAGCAGTACTTC
CASSLEGYPSYEQYF
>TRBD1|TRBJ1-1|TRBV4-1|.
TGCGCCAGCAGCCAACCAGGGGGTGAGGCTTTCTTT
CASSQPGGEAFF
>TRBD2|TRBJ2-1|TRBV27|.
TGTGCCAGCAGTTTAAGGGGCGGGAGGGGGAATGAGCAGTTCTTC
CASSLRGGRGNEQFF
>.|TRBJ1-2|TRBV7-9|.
TGTGCCAGCAGCTGGCAGTTCTATGGCTACACCTTC
CASSWQFYGYTF
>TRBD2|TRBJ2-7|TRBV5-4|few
TGTGCCAGCAGCTCCCAGCGGGGGGGCTCCTACGAGCAGTACTTC
CASSSQRGGSYEQYF
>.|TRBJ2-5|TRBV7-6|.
TGTGCCAGCAGCCGAGAGACGGGATTCCAAGAGACCCAGTACTTC
CASSRETGFQETQYF
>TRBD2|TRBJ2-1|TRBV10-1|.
TGCGCCAGCAGTCCTAGCGGAATCAATGAGCAGTTCTTC
CASSPSGINEQFF
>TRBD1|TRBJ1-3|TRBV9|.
TGTGCCAGCAGCATGGGACAGGGGGGTGGAAACACCATATATTTT
CASSMGQGGGNTIYF
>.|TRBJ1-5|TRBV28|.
TGTGCCAGCTTCGACCCGGGGGGCTGGTCCCAGCATTTT
CASFDPGGWSQHF
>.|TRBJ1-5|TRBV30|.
TGTGCCTGGAGTGTAGACCCGGGGAACAATCAGCCCCAGCATTTT
CAWSVDPGNNQPQHF